This is a list of T cell receptor beta chains from one sample in a study of beta chain features in type 1 diabetes. Profiling relied on immunoSEQ multiplex PCR, and the TCRdb table lists in-frame clones only, not all of them. Among about 370,000 clones listed, about 10% were seen once. The sequencing input was central memory CD4+ T cells from blood. The receptors here all came from a man aged 25-45 years with type 1 diabetes. The CDR3 runs from the conserved cysteine through the conserved F or W. A D gene is named only where the DNA matches it firmly. Rows may omit the clone size; those that give it use once, few, many or a size class.

d_call	v_call	j_call	clone_size	cdr3_nt	cdr3_aa
.	TRBV5-1	TRBJ1-4	.	TGCGCCAGCAGCCCCGATCGGGGGACTAATGAAAAACTGTTTTTT	CASSPDRGTNEKLFF
.	TRBV28	TRBJ1-3	few	TGTGCCAGCACCCTGGGGGGAAGGGGATCTGGAAACACCATATATTTT	CASTLGGRGSGNTIYF
TRBD1	TRBV5-1	TRBJ1-2	few	TGTGCCAGCAGCCCGGACCAGGGGGCTCATGGCTACACCTTC	CASSPDQGAHGYTF
.	TRBV30	TRBJ1-3	few	TGTGCCTGGAGTGTAGTCCTAACCTCTGGAAACACCATATATTTT	CAWSVVLTSGNTIYF
.	TRBV20-1	TRBJ2-1	.	TGCAGTGCTAGAGGGTCGGATGAGCAGTTCTTC	CSARGSDEQFF
.	TRBV7-9	TRBJ2-7	few	TGTGCCAGCAGCCTCCTGGGACGGAACTTC	CASSLLGRNF
.	TRBV29-1	TRBJ2-5	few	TGCAGCGCCAATAGGGGACACCAAGAGACCCAGTACTTC	CSANRGHQETQYF
.	TRBV19	TRBJ1-5	few	TGTGCCAGTAGTATTGGACGGCGGGATCAGCCCCAGCATTTT	CASSIGRRDQPQHF
TRBD1	TRBV9	TRBJ2-1	.	TGTGCCAGCAGCGCGTTAACAGGGGGCTCTGAGCAGTTCTTC	CASSALTGGSEQFF
.	TRBV27	TRBJ2-7	many	TGTGCCAGCAGTTTATTAACGGCACGACACGAGCAGTACTTC	CASSLLTARHEQYF
TRBD1	TRBV25-1	TRBJ1-4	few	TGTGCCAGCAGTGACCCGGGACAGGGGGCTGGCGAAAAACTGTTTTTT	CASSDPGQGAGEKLFF
TRBD1	TRBV6-1	TRBJ2-5	few	TGTGCCAGCAGTGGGACAGGGGGGGAGACCCAGTACTTC	CASSGTGGETQYF
.	TRBV2	TRBJ2-5	.	TGTGCCAGCAGTGAAGATTTCGGTAAAGAGACCCAGTACTTC	CASSEDFGKETQYF
.	TRBV6-1	TRBJ1-5	few	TGTGCCAGCAGTACAGGGACGATAGGGCAGCCCCAGCATTTT	CASSTGTIGQPQHF
TRBD2	TRBV7-8	TRBJ2-1	.	TGTGCCAGCAGCTCGGGTGGGGTAGCGGGATCCTACAATGAGCAGTTCTTC	CASSSGGVAGSYNEQFF
.	TRBV29-1	TRBJ1-5	.	TGCAGCGTCCTACCAGGGACGGAGGATCAGCCCCAGCATTTT	CSVLPGTEDQPQHF
TRBD2	TRBV5-1	TRBJ2-1	many	TGCGCCAGCAGCTTTGATTCTGCGGGAGCGACTGAGCAGTTCTTC	CASSFDSAGATEQFF
.	TRBV19	TRBJ2-1	.	TGTGCCAGTACCATGAGTCAATTGATGGACGATGAGCAGTTCTTC	CASTMSQLMDDEQFF
.	TRBV11-3	TRBJ2-6	few	TGTGCCAGCAGCATAGGACACGGGGCCAACGTCCTGACTTTC	CASSIGHGANVLTF
.	TRBV6-6	TRBJ2-7	.	TGTGCCAGCAGTTGGAACACCCGGAGCTACGAGCAGTACTTC	CASSWNTRSYEQYF
.	TRBV20-1	TRBJ2-7	few	TGCTTCGCACAAGGGACCTACGAGCAGTACTTC	CFAQGTYEQYF
TRBD1	TRBV7-2	TRBJ2-3	few	TGTGCCAGCAGCACCGGGGGGACAGGGGGCGCAGATACGCAGTATTTT	CASSTGGTGGADTQYF
.	TRBV11-3	TRBJ2-1	.	TGTGCCAGCTCGAAAGCAGTAGAGGACTACAATGAGCAGTTCTTC	CASSKAVEDYNEQFF
.	TRBV28	TRBJ2-7	.	TGTGCCACCATTGAGGGAGGTCGCGGCCTGTCCTACGAGCAGTACTTC	CATIEGGRGLSYEQYF
.	TRBV5-1	TRBJ2-1	few	TGCGCCAGCAGCCGAAGCACAAATACAGGAGGATCCTACAATGAGCAGTTCTTC	CASSRSTNTGGSYNEQFF
TRBD1	TRBV5-4	TRBJ1-2	few	TGTGCCAGCAGCTCCGCCGACAGGGAAGCGTACTATGGCTACACCTTC	CASSSADREAYYGYTF
TRBD2	TRBV11-2	TRBJ2-3	few	TGTGCCAGCAGCTTAGCTAGCGGGAGAACAGATACGCAGTATTTT	CASSLASGRTDTQYF
.	TRBV7-2	TRBJ2-7	few	TGTGCCAGCAGCTTATGGCCCACACCTAACGAGCAGTACTTC	CASSLWPTPNEQYF
.	TRBV5-1	TRBJ2-3	.	TGCGCCAGCAGCCGAGGGGACAACACAGATACGCAGTATTTT	CASSRGDNTDTQYF
TRBD2	TRBV5-4	TRBJ2-5	few	TGTGCCAGCAGCCTAGGGACTAACCAAGAGACCCAGTACTTC	CASSLGTNQETQYF
.	TRBV30	TRBJ2-1	.	TGTGCCTGGAGAGGCTCGAGCTCCTACAATGAGCAGTTCTTC	CAWRGSSSYNEQFF
TRBD2	TRBV5-4	TRBJ2-3	.	TGTGCCAGCAGCTCAGGACTAGCGGGATCCACAGATACGCAGTATTTT	CASSSGLAGSTDTQYF
.	TRBV5-1	TRBJ2-7	.	TGCGCCAGCAGCTTGAGGGGGACCCCTCCCCGCGAGCAGTACTTC	CASSLRGTPPREQYF
TRBD1	TRBV5-1	TRBJ1-4	.	TGCGCCAGCACAAAAGGGGGCACTAATGAAAAACTGTTTTTT	CASTKGGTNEKLFF
TRBD2	TRBV7-9	TRBJ2-7	many	TGTGCCAGCAGCCAACCCGGGACTAGGTCCTACGAGCAGTACTTC	CASSQPGTRSYEQYF
TRBD1	TRBV5-4	TRBJ2-2	.	TGTGCCAGCAGCCAAGACAGGGGGCTCGTCACCGGGGAGCTGTTTTTT	CASSQDRGLVTGELFF
.	TRBV5-1	TRBJ2-1	many	TGCGCCAGCAGCTTGGCCCCGGAGGGGAATGAGCAGTTCTTC	CASSLAPEGNEQFF
TRBD1	TRBV7-2	TRBJ1-2	.	TGTGCCAGCAGCTCCCAGGGGGACTATGGCTACACCTTC	CASSSQGDYGYTF
.	TRBV7-9	TRBJ2-6	many	TGTGCCAGCACCCCACAGGGAACCTCTGGGGCCAACGTCCTGACTTTC	CASTPQGTSGANVLTF
TRBD2	TRBV19	TRBJ2-5	.	TGTGCCAGTAGTTTCGCTAGCGGGAGAGGGGAAGAGACCCAGTACTTC	CASSFASGRGEETQYF
TRBD2	TRBV7-8	TRBJ2-7	.	TGTGCCAGCAGCGACACCCTAGCGGGAATTACCTACGAGCAGTACTTC	CASSDTLAGITYEQYF
.	TRBV19	TRBJ1-5	few	TGTGCCAGTAACCAGGACAGTCGCAATCAGCCCCAGCATTTT	CASNQDSRNQPQHF
.	TRBV7-2	TRBJ1-5	few	TGTGCCAGCAGCTTAAGTTCCGCGGGGAATCAGCCCCAGCATTTT	CASSLSSAGNQPQHF
.	TRBV20-1	TRBJ1-1	.	TGCAGTGCTAGAGCGAACACTGAAGCTTTCTTT	CSARANTEAFF
.	TRBV15	TRBJ1-2	few	TGTGCCACCAGCAGAGATGGTGAGGGGAGAGCTAACTATGGCTACACCTTC	CATSRDGEGRANYGYTF
.	TRBV18	TRBJ2-7	.	TGTGCCAGCTCACCAGGGGATGGGGGTCGAGAGCAGTACTTC	CASSPGDGGREQYF
TRBD1	TRBV6-5	TRBJ2-5	few	TGTGCCAGCAGAATGGGACAGGGGGGAAGAGAGACCCAGTACTTC	CASRMGQGGRETQYF
.	TRBV7-3	TRBJ2-5	.	TGTGCCAGCAGCCCCCGAAAGGAGAGTGAGACCCAGTACTTC	CASSPRKESETQYF
.	TRBV5-4	TRBJ1-3	.	TGTGCCAGCAGCTTGTCCGGCCTAAACACCATATATTTT	CASSLSGLNTIYF
TRBD1	TRBV30	TRBJ1-3	.	TGTGCCTGGGAGACAGGGATCCTTGGAAACACCATATATTTT	CAWETGILGNTIYF
.	TRBV10-2	TRBJ1-1	.	TGCGCCAGCGGACAGATCGACACTGAAGCTTTCTTT	CASGQIDTEAFF
.	TRBV2	TRBJ1-1	few	TGTGCCAGCAAGGGGGGGCTGAACACTGAAGCTTTCTTT	CASKGGLNTEAFF
TRBD1	TRBV18	TRBJ2-6	few	TGTGCCAGCTCTCGAGACAGGGTTGGGGCCAACGTCCTGACTTTC	CASSRDRVGANVLTF
.	TRBV19	TRBJ1-3	.	TGTGCCAGTAGTATAATCGCGCCGTACACTGGAAACACCATATATTTT	CASSIIAPYTGNTIYF
.	TRBV7-2	TRBJ2-1	few	TGTGCCAGCAGCCGAACCGGGATTACTACTGAGCAGTTCTTC	CASSRTGITTEQFF
TRBD2	TRBV10-3	TRBJ2-1	few	TGTGCCATCAGTGAGGGGCGAGCGGGAGCTGAGCAGTTCTTC	CAISEGRAGAEQFF
.	TRBV11-1	TRBJ2-6	.	TGTGCCAGCAGCTTAGGAGACTCTGGGGCCAACGTCCTGACTTTC	CASSLGDSGANVLTF
.	TRBV7-9	TRBJ2-1	.	TGTGCCAGCAGCTTAGAGGGATCTGAGCAGTTCTTC	CASSLEGSEQFF
.	TRBV5-1	TRBJ1-1	.	TGCGCCAGCAGCCCCAGGGGACAAACTAACACTGAAGCTTTCTTT	CASSPRGQTNTEAFF